Many counts were recorded for the clone carrying this TCR beta chain. These data come from a study of T-cell reconstitution after alpha-beta-depleted transplantation in children. Unique molecular identifiers were incorporated when the TCRbeta library was constructed. TCRdb redid the calling of the PCR reads with MiXCR, one entry per CDR3 protein. The sample holds about 340,000 distinct CDR3 sequences, 10% to 15% seen once. The CDR3 length is 16 residues. Trimming removed 4 bases from V and 4 bases from J; junction bases left unmatched: 10. This receptor was identified in a human donor who donated a stem cell graft to a child with Fanconi anemia. This rearrangement joins TRBV12-3 or TRBV12-4 to TRBJ2-1, with TRBD2 identical over 7 bases. The input for sequencing was PBMCs, taken from the stem cell graft. The CDR3 spells CASSSPKGRGYNEQFF. CDR3 nucleotides: TGTGCCAGCAGTTCCCCCAAGGGGCGGGGGTACAATGAGCAGTTCTTC.